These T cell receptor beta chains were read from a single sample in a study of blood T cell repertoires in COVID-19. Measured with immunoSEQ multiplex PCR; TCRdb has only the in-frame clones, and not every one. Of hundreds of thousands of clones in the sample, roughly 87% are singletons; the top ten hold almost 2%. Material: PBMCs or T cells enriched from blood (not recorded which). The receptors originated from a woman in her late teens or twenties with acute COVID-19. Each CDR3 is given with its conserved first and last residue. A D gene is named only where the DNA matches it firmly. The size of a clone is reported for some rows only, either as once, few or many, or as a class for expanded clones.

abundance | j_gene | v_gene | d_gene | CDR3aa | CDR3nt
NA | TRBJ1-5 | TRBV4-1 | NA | CASSQVSGAQSNQPQHF | TGCGCCAGCAGCCAAGTCAGCGGGGCTCAGAGCAATCAGCCCCAGCATTTT
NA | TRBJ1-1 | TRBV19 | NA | CASSTGTAPNTEAFF | TGTGCCAGTAGTACCGGGACTGCTCCGAACACTGAAGCTTTCTTT
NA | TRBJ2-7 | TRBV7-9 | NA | CASSLEAGPYEQYF | TGTGCCAGCAGCTTAGAAGCGGGTCCCTACGAGCAGTACTTC
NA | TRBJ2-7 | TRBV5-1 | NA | CASSLAAGSGEQYF | TGCGCCAGCAGCTTGGCCGCAGGGTCCGGGGAGCAGTACTTC
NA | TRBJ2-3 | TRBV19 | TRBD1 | CASSINRGTDTQYF | TGTGCCAGTAGTATCAACAGGGGAACAGATACGCAGTATTTT
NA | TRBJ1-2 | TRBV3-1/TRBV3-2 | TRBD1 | CASSQRITGGIVFGGYTF | TGTGCCAGCAGCCAACGAATAACAGGGGGTATTGTATTCGGGGGCTACACCTTC
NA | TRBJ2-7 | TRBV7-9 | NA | CASSHRDSPSYEQYF | TGTGCCAGCAGCCACCGGGACTCGCCATCCTACGAGCAGTACTTC
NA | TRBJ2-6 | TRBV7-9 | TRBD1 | CASSPPETGTSGANVLTF | TGTGCCAGCAGCCCACCCGAGACAGGGACCTCTGGGGCCAACGTCCTGACTTTC
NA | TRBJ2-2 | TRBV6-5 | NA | CASSSGGSGTGELFF | TGTGCCAGCAGTTCCGGTGGGAGTGGGACCGGGGAGCTGTTTTTT
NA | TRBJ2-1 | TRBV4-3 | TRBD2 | CASSQGGVAGETYNEQFF | TGCGCCAGCAGCCAGGGAGGGGTAGCGGGAGAGACCTACAATGAGCAGTTCTTC
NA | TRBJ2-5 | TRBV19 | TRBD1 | CASSLGLGTAQETQYF | TGTGCCAGTAGTTTAGGGCTTGGGACAGCACAAGAGACCCAGTACTTC
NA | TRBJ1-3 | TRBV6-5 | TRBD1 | CASSRTGTGNTIYF | TGTGCCAGCAGTCGGACAGGGACTGGAAACACCATATATTTT
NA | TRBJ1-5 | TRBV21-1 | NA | CAVIGGQFNQPQHF | TGTGCCGTCATCGGAGGGCAGTTCAATCAGCCCCAGCATTTT
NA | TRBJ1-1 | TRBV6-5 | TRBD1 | CASSLRQGGNTEAFF | TGTGCCAGCAGCCTAAGACAGGGGGGGAACACTGAAGCTTTCTTT
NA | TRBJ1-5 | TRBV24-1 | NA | CATSVSGNQPQHF | TGTGCCACCAGTGTTTCAGGAAATCAGCCCCAGCATTTT
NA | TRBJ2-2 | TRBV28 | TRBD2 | CASSPAGANTGELFF | TGTGCCAGCAGCCCAGCGGGAGCGAACACCGGGGAGCTGTTTTTT
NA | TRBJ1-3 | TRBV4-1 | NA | CASSQDFQGGSGNTIYF | TGCGCCAGCAGCCAAGATTTCCAGGGAGGGTCTGGAAACACCATATATTTT
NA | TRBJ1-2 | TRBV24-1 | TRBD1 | CATSDWQGDGYTF | TGTGCCACCAGTGATTGGCAGGGGGATGGCTACACCTTC
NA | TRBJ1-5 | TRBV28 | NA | CASTLLSVDQPQHF | TGTGCCAGCACCTTACTCTCCGTCGATCAGCCCCAGCATTTT
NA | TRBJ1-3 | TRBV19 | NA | CASSPGHSGNTIYF | TGTGCCAGTAGCCCCGGACACTCTGGAAACACCATATATTTT
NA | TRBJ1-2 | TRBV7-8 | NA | CASSLGAGDRLGYTF | TGTGCCAGCAGCTTAGGGGCAGGGGATCGGCTGGGCTACACCTTC
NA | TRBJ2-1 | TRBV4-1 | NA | CASSQSATVSYNEQFF | TGCGCCAGCAGCCAATCAGCGACCGTCTCCTACAATGAGCAGTTCTTC
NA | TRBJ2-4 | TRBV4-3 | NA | CASSQDSRWQTKNIQYF | TGCGCCAGCAGCCAAGATTCGCGGTGGCAGACTAAAAACATTCAGTACTTC
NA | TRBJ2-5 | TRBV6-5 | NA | CASSYSGYRHQETQYF | TGTGCCAGCAGTTACTCAGGGTACAGGCACCAAGAGACCCAGTACTTC
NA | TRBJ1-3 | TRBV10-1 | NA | CASSDRHGSGNTIYF | TGCGCCAGCAGTGACCGACACGGCTCTGGAAACACCATATATTTT
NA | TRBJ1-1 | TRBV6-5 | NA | CASRRQISNTEAFF | TGTGCCAGCAGGAGACAGATATCGAACACTGAAGCTTTCTTT
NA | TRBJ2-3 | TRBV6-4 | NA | CASSHYSGASTDTQYF | TGTGCCAGCAGCCATTATAGCGGTGCTAGCACAGATACGCAGTATTTT
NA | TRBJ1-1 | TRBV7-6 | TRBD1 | CASSSGQSPSTEAFF | TGTGCCAGCAGCTCGGGACAGTCGCCGTCCACTGAAGCTTTCTTT
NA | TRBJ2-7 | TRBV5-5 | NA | CASSLEGGTEQYF | TGTGCCAGCAGCTTGGAGGGGGGGACCGAGCAGTACTTC
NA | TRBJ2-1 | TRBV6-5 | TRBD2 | CASSYLAGVSGQFF | TGTGCCAGCAGTTACCTGGCGGGAGTATCGGGACAGTTCTTC
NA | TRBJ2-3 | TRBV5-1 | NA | CASSLGLRSTDTQYF | TGCGCCAGCAGCCTAGGACTGAGAAGCACAGATACGCAGTATTTT
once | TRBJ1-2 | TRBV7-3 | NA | CASSLDSNYGYTF | TGTGCCAGCAGCTTGGACAGCAACTATGGCTACACCTTC
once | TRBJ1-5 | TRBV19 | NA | CASSPQVDQPQHF | TGTGCCAGTAGTCCTCAGGTCGATCAGCCCCAGCATTTT
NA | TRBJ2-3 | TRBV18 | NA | CASSITYTDTQYF | TGTGCCAGCTCAATCACTTACACAGATACGCAGTATTTT
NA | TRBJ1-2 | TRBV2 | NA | CASTSAAYGYTF | TGTGCCAGCACGTCAGCGGCCTATGGCTACACCTTC
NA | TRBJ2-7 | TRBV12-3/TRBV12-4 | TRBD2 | CASRNGLDVEQYF | TGTGCCAGCAGGAACGGACTAGATGTCGAGCAGTACTTC
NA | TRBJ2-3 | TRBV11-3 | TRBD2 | CASSALRGGVADTQYF | TGTGCCAGCAGCGCCTTGCGGGGGGGAGTCGCAGATACGCAGTATTTT
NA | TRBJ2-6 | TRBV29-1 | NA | CSVDAGRRSSGANVLTF | TGCAGCGTTGACGCGGGCCGACGCAGCTCTGGGGCCAACGTCCTGACTTTC
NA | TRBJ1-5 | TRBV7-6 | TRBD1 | CASSLEAGGYQPQHF | TGTGCCAGCAGCTTAGAAGCAGGGGGCTATCAGCCCCAGCATTTT
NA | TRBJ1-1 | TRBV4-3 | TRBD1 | CASSQLTGDTEAFF | TGCGCCAGCAGCCAATTAACAGGGGACACTGAAGCTTTCTTT
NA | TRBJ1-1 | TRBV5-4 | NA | CASREDRLNTEAFF | TGTGCCAGCAGGGAAGACAGGCTGAACACTGAAGCTTTCTTT
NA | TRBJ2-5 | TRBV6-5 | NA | CASSYRGHTETQYF | TGTGCCAGCAGTTACCGGGGACATACAGAGACCCAGTACTTC
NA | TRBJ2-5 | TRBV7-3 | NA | CASSWGGLETQYF | TGTGCCAGCAGCTGGGGGGGCTTGGAGACCCAGTACTTC
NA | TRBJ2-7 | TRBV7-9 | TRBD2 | CASSFPSGLSYEQYF | TGTGCCAGCAGCTTCCCTAGCGGGCTCTCCTACGAGCAGTACTTC
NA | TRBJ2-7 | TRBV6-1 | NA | CASSESLAESYEQYF | TGTGCCAGCAGTGAATCGTTAGCGGAGTCCTACGAGCAGTACTTC
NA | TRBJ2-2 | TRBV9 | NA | CASSVALTGELFF | TGTGCCAGCAGCGTAGCTCTCACCGGGGAGCTGTTTTTT
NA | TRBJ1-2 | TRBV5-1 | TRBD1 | CASSLEAQGAHYGYTF | TGCGCCAGCAGCTTGGAAGCACAGGGGGCCCACTATGGCTACACCTTC
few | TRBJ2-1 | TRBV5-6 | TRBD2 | CASSLGLAGEVEQFF | TGTGCCAGCAGCTTGGGGCTAGCGGGGGAGGTTGAGCAGTTCTTC
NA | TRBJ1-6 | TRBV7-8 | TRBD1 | CASSLKQGTNSPLHF | TGTGCCAGCAGCCTAAAACAGGGGACTAATTCACCCCTCCACTTT
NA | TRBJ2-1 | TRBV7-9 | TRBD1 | CASSHRTGGSYNEQFF | TGTGCCAGCAGCCACCGGACAGGGGGCTCCTACAATGAGCAGTTCTTC
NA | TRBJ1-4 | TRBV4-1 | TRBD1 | CASRPDDRVNEKLFF | TGCGCCAGCAGGCCAGACGACAGGGTTAATGAAAAACTGTTTTTT
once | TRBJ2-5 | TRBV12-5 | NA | CASGWQRETQYF | TGTGCTAGTGGTTGGCAACGAGAGACCCAGTACTTC
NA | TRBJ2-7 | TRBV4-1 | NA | CASSLAAQSGEQYF | TGCGCCAGCAGCCTCGCAGCTCAGTCGGGGGAGCAGTACTTC
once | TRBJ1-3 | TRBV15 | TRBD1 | CATSRGQGNGNTIYF | TGTGCCACCAGCCGGGGACAGGGGAACGGAAACACCATATATTTT